A single sample gave rise to the 14 T cell receptor beta chains below, sequenced in a study of T cell repertoires in aging, cancer and after chemotherapy. TRB rearrangements spanning V, D and J were amplified using mixed TRB-A/B primers. TCRdb fed the multiplex PCR reads into MiXCR, producing one record per CDR3 protein. This sample has around 4,800 distinct CDR3 sequences, with around 70% found just once. The template was genomic DNA from peripheral blood, not RNA. The sequenced material came from blood. These receptor sequences come from a human donor with a solid tumor.

This chain uses TRBV6-5 with TRBJ2-2, with 7 bases that match TRBD1. This CDR3 is built from 17 residues. Germline CDR1 is MNHEY and CDR2 is SVGAGI. Trimming cost V 5 bases and J 3 bases; bases outside gene matches: 12. The CDR3 bases are TGTGCCAGCAGTGAAGGGAGACAGGGAATCTACACCGGGGAGCTGTTTTTT. Protein product: CASSEGRQGIYTGELFF.

This clonotype has only a few counts. This sequence joins TRBV6-2 or TRBV6-3 and TRBJ2-1, with TRBD2 identical over 12 bases. V lost 2 bases and J lost 4; bases outside the gene matches: 6. CDR1 MNHEY and CDR2 SVGEGT come from the germline V gene. This CDR3 is 17 amino acids long. The DNA for the CDR3 is TGTGCCAGCAGTTACGGACTAGCGGGACCCCTGTACAATGAGCAGTTCTTC. Protein sequence: CASSYGLAGPLYNEQFF.

The rearrangement links TRBV27 to TRBJ1-1; D perhaps matches TRBD1 (5 bases). CDR1 is MNHEY and CDR2 is SMNVEV in the germline V gene (reference sequence). Deletions cut 3 bases from V and 1 base from J, with 9 bases between. CDR3 length equals 14 residues. The DNA of the CDR3 is TGTGCCAGCAGTTTTGACGACAGGAACACTGAAGCTTTCTTT. This gives the protein CASSFDDRNTEAFF.

J is TRBJ2-3 and V is TRBV27; TRBD2 agrees at 10 bases. The CDR3 has 15 residues. Per germline, CDR1 MNHEY and CDR2 SMNVEV (reference sequence). Trimming removed 3 bases from V and 5 bases from J; junction bases left unmatched: 5. The CDR3, as DNA: TGTGCCAGCAGTTTTAGCACTAGCGGGATAGATACGCAGTATTTT. Protein product: CASSFSTSGIDTQYF.

Comment on this clonotype: At one end, the junction sequence differs from germline, possibly due to a read error. The gene calls are TRBV20-1 and TRBJ1-2; no reliable D call. Per germline, CDR1 DFQATT and CDR2 SNEGSKA (reference sequence). The CDR3 extends over 11 amino acids. The CDR3 DNA reads as TGCAGTGCCACACCCAACTACGGCTACACCTTC. It codes for CSATPNYGYTF.

The chain is built from TRBV7-3 and TRBJ2-5, with 8 nucleotides matching TRBD2. Trimming at V came to 5 bases and at J to 3 bases, leaving 8 bases not matched to a gene. This CDR3 has 15 residues. CDR1 is SGHTA, CDR2 FQGTGA, per germline. The CDR3 DNA sequence: TGTGCCAGCAGCCCCCCGGGCGGGGGGAAAGAGACCCAGTACTTC. This sequence encodes CASSPPGGGKETQYF.

The chain uses TRBV19 and TRBJ2-7; no firm D call. Germline values: CDR1 LNHDA, CDR2 SQIVND (reference sequence). V dropped 7 bases and J dropped 4 bases, with 17 bases sitting between them. The CDR3 length is 14 residues. The CDR3 DNA follows: TGTGCCAGTAAAGCAGGACCAGGACGGTACGAGCAGTACTTC. Translation: CASKAGPGRYEQYF.

This clonotype was seen more than once but under ten times. The chain recombines TRBV6-5 with TRBJ2-2, with D perhaps matching TRBD2 (5 bases). Per the germline V gene, CDR1 is MNHEY and CDR2 is SVGAGI. CDR3 size: 15 residues. V gave up 6 bases and J gave up 0 bases, with 11 bases separating them. Written as DNA, the CDR3 is TGTGCCAGCAGGCTAGCTACTGCGAACACCGGGGAGCTGTTTTTT. Amino acid sequence: CASRLATANTGELFF.

The V and J genes are TRBV7-2 and TRBJ1-2, with D possibly TRBD1 on 6 matching bases. The germline V and J ends were trimmed by 4 bases and 0 bases, with 6 bases remaining between them. The CDR3 runs 13 residues. Germline CDR1 reads SGHTA; CDR2 reads FQGNSA. The CDR3 DNA follows: TGTGCCAGCAGCTCAGGGGCTAACTATGGCTACACCTTC. Translation gives CASSSGANYGYTF.

This clonotype was picked up one time. The rearrangement links TRBV19 to TRBJ1-2, with D unresolved. Per the germline V gene, CDR1 is LNHDA and CDR2 is SQIVND (reference sequence). CDR3 size: 12 residues. Trimming removed 11 bases at V and 1 base at J, with 11 bases between. The DNA of the CDR3 is TGTGCCGCCTCCGGGGTTAACTATGGCTACACCTTC. It yields the protein CAASGVNYGYTF. The full variable domain, with the rest looked up from reference TRBV19 and TRBJ1-2, is DGGITQSPKYLFRKEGQNVTLSCEQNLNHDAMYWYRQDPGQGLRLIYYSQIVNDFQKGDIAEGYSVSREKKESFPLTVTSAQKNPTAFYLCAASGVNYGYTFGSGTRLTVV.

The CDR3 DNA sequence: TGTGCCAGCAGCGGAGTATTCACTGAAGCTTTCTTT. This codes for CASSGVFTEAFF. The chain couples TRBV2 to TRBJ1-1; D uncertain. Germline CDR1 is SNHLY and CDR2 is FYNNEI. The CDR3 is 12 residues long. The V end lost 6 bases, the J end lost 4 bases, and 9 bases lay between the germline ends.

This clonotype was recorded only once. This chain joins TRBV5-1 and TRBJ1-1, with a possible D match to TRBD1 (5 bases). Germline V gene lookup returns CDR1 SGHRS and CDR2 YFSETQ. The CDR3 contains 13 residues. V lost 3 bases, J lost 3 bases, and 9 bases lay in between. The CDR3: CASSSTADTEAFF. The CDR3 DNA sequence: TGCGCCAGCAGCTCGACAGCTGACACTGAAGCTTTCTTT.

The rearrangement joins TRBV20-1 to TRBJ1-5; tentatively, D is TRBD1 (5 bases). In germline, CDR1 is DFQATT, CDR2 SNEGSKA (reference sequence). The CDR3 extends over 16 amino acids. Trimming left V 0 bases short and J 2 bases short, with 14 bases between. DNA of the CDR3: TGCAGTGCTAGAGATAGGAGGCAGGGAGGCAATCAGCCCCAGCATTTT. It specifies CSARDRRQGGNQPQHF.

This clonotype was observed a handful of times. J is TRBJ1-1 and V is TRBV7-9; tentative D call: TRBD1 (6 bases). The CDR3 extends over 17 amino acids. Per germline, CDR1 SEHNR and CDR2 FQNEAQ (reference sequence). Trimming cost V 6 bases and J 2 bases, with 22 bases left between them. CDR3 in amino acids: CASSQQGSERANTEAFF. CDR3 nucleotides: TGTGCCAGCAGTCAACAGGGATCGGAACGGGCAAACACTGAAGCTTTCTTT.